This TCR beta chain was identified during a study of graft-versus-host responses after intestinal transplantation (dated by TCRdb to 2020 to 2023). About the full investigation: Multivisceral, liver-intestinal, or isolated intestinal transplants were received by the recipients. After intestinal transplantation, graft-versus-host and host-versus-graft alloreactive T cell clones were followed in the graft, circulation and bone marrow using bulk TCR-beta CDR3 sequencing. Every recipient was given anti-thymocyte globulin induction, followed by around three years of maintenance tacrolimus and steroids. Of the 20 to 25 intestinal transplant recipients enrolled in the cohort, one of whom was a retransplant, 3 patients without pretransplant specimens were excluded. A peak of at least 4% donor T cells among recipient peripheral blood mononuclear cells was the definition used for donor T cell macrochimerism. Samples from a few later patients were sequenced in-house on an Illumina MiSeq with MiXCR processing rather than by the commercial service. Alloreactive clones were identified by sequencing pre-transplant mixed lymphocyte reaction products and comparing them with unstimulated pre-transplant donor and recipient T cells.

What the work shows at the level of the full study, not this receptor alone: GvH clones were found in recipient bone marrow, and some of the GvH clones appeared earlier in ileal mucosa or blood, which is consistent with an intestinal mucosal origin. The relatively low number and heterogeneity of intestinal transplant patients limited the conclusions. Early after transplant, declines in HvG clones were associated with peak levels of circulating GvH clones. High GvH to HvG T cell clonal ratios were observed in the allografts of patients with donor T cell macrochimerism.

CDR1 and CDR2 are read off the germline V gene as MDHEN and SYDVKM. At the junction V is shortened by 6 bases and J by 2 bases; bases outside the gene matches: 11. Its CDR3 holds 17 amino acids, cysteine through phenylalanine. This entry keeps only the CDR3 DNA: 51 bases, framed from base 1. The intended sense of this specimen's time point label: cells obtained before transplantation from donor or recipient. CD3+CD4+ and CD3+CD8+ populations were FACS-sorted from unstimulated pre-transplant donor and recipient cells taken from spleen or lymph nodes. Worth noting for this clone: The antigen this receptor binds is unknown. No quality values exist for individual bases; no much larger clone is one base distant.

The library relied on the immunoSEQ multiplex PCR assay. For most patients, genomic DNA was isolated with the Qiagen DNeasy Blood and Tissue Kit and shipped frozen to Adaptive Biotechnologies for TCR sequencing. High-throughput TCR-beta CDR3 sequencing of genomic DNA from most patients was performed by Adaptive Biotechnologies. As for how the authors treated the data: Adaptive's ImmunoSEQ software was the source of the TCR sequencing data for 18 patients, while three other patients were processed with MiXCR and VDJtools. To correct CD4 versus CD8 sorting errors, sequences present in both subsets at a frequency ratio below 5:1 were removed. CDR3 nucleotide sequences shared by donor and recipient were removed because the origin of these sequences could not be assigned. To be classed as alloreactive, a clone needed at least 2-fold expansion over unstimulated cells and a minimum CFSE-low frequency of 0.002% (template counts) or 0.001% (read counts). Mappable clones were those detected in sequenced pre-transplant spleen, lymph node, or MLR CFSE-low populations of the donor or recipient. Cumulative frequency of alloreactive clones was calculated as a percentage of all sequences weighted by copy number. TCRdb retrieved this table from immuneACCESS and kept in-frame rearrangements only. Not all clones are present; in checked studies, unresolved V genes account for under half, and no reason is known for the remainder. The D gene and trimming were derived from the DNA, and the V and J assignments and clone size from that table. The sample data list about 120,000 clones, and approximately 90% of these were observed just once. Clones ranked in the top ten supply about 0.18% of the sample.

The clonotype originates from a human donor who received an intestinal transplant. Recombination connected TRBV28 to TRBJ2-1, with 9 middle bases fitting TRBD1. The source material was unstimulated CD4+ T cells sorted from spleen or lymph node cells, sampled before intestinal transplant. The DNA sequence follows: TGTGCCAGCAGCTCACGCGGGACAGGGTTAGCCTACAATGAGCAGTTCTTC. Its protein product is CASSSRGTGLAYNEQFF. With all but the CDR3 taken from the reference TRBV28 and TRBJ2-1 genes, the full variable domain is: DVKVTQSSRYLVKRTGEKVFLECVQDMDHENMFWYRQDPGLGLRLIYFSYDVKMKEKGDIPEGYSVSREKKERFSLILESASTNQTSMYLCASSSRGTGLAYNEQFFGPGTRLTVL.